What follows is one T cell receptor (beta chain) and its context. Its antigen is unknown. This sample is drawn from a study of cytomegalovirus exposure and HLA in healthy donors. The PCR used 60 Vbeta and 13 Jbeta primers. Sequencing was performed with immunoSEQ multiplex PCR; in TCRdb, only in-frame clones are kept and a portion is missing. The sample shows approximately 95,000 clones, about 78% of them seen only once. V trimming: 6 bases; J trimming: 3 bases; junction bases outside the gene matches: 10. The CDR3 runs to 16 residues. General study findings and limits: A few chains tied to CMV proved CMV antigen-specific in vitro.

The V and J genes are TRBV23-1 and TRBJ2-7; 11 bases map to TRBD1. TRBV23-1 is classed as an ORF, of uncertain function. The clonotype was recovered from a woman aged 35 to 49 in good health and CMV-seropositive. Sequencing input: PBMCs. CDR3 sequence reads: CASRNPGQGAYYEQYF. The CDR3 DNA reads as TGCGCCAGCAGAAACCCTGGACAGGGGGCTTACTACGAGCAGTACTTC.